The 32 T cell receptor beta chains below all came from one sample that was sequenced in a study of breast tumors, draining lymph nodes, adjacent tissues. One entry per CDR3 protein, called by TCRdb with MiXCR from the multiplex PCR reads. There are roughly 110,000 distinct CDR3 sequences in the sample; less than 40% occur only once, and around 5.9% lies in the top ten. Axillary draining lymph nodes of breast cancer patients supplied the node samples. What was sequenced was axillary lymph node tissue. All receptors come from a female donor with breast cancer. Some clones in this sample may be carry-over from other donors' samples.

The V call is TRBV20-1, the J call TRBJ2-1; a weak D match, TRBD1 (6 bases). Germline assignment: CDR1 DFQATT and CDR2 SNEGSKA (reference sequence). The V gene lost 2 bases and the J gene lost 7 bases, with 12 bases spanning the gap. The CDR3 has 13 residues. The CDR3 coding sequence is TGCAGTGCTAGATCAAACAGGGAGAATGAGCAGTTCTTC. Translating it yields CSARSNRENEQFF.

This clonotype was picked up one time. The DNA for the CDR3 is TGTGCCAGCAGCCCCGGGGCCCTAGCTACGGAGACCCAGTACTTC. Protein product: CASSPGALATETQYF. The chain employs TRBV6-2 or TRBV6-3 and TRBJ2-5, with D possibly called TRBD1 or TRBD2 (5 bases each). The V end lost 6 bases, the J end lost 5 bases, and 19 bases lay between the germline ends. CDR3 length: 15 residues. CDR1 is MNHEY, CDR2 SVGEGT, per germline.

This clonotype was counted at least ten times. The gene calls are TRBV2 and TRBJ2-1, with TRBD1 matching 9 bases. V was clipped by 4 bases and J by 5 bases; unmatched bases: 6. The CDR3 contains 15 residues. Looked up from germline, CDR1 is SNHLY and CDR2 is FYNNEI. CDR3 in amino acids: CASSGRTGENNEQFF. In nucleotides, the CDR3 is TGTGCCAGCAGTGGAAGGACAGGGGAAAACAATGAGCAGTTCTTC.

This clonotype was recorded many times. This sequence joins TRBV11-2 and TRBJ2-3, with 7 bases matching TRBD2. The CDR3 totals 15 residues. Germline CDR1 is SGHAT and CDR2 is FQNNGV. With V trimmed by 5 bases and J by 3 bases, 8 bases remained unmatched. The CDR3 protein is CASSTGDYRTDTQYF. CDR3 bases: TGTGCCAGCAGCACGGGGGACTACAGGACAGATACGCAGTATTTT.

As regards this clonotype: A much larger clone differs from this one at a single base, so this may be a read error. The CDR3 bases are TGTGCCAGCAGTCACGAGGGAACTACCTACAATGAGCAGTTCTTC. Its protein product is CASSHEGTTYNEQFF. The V and J genes are TRBV6-5 and TRBJ2-1, with D possibly matching TRBD2 (5 bases). The CDR3 spans 15 residues. CDR1 MNHEY and CDR2 SVGAGI come from the germline V gene. The V and J ends lost 5 bases and 2 bases respectively, with 13 bases between them.

This clonotype has at least ten counts. The chain is built from TRBV6-1 and TRBJ1-6; 9 positions match TRBD1. Germline CDR1 reads MNHNS; CDR2 reads SASEGT. Germline trimming cut 2 bases from V and 10 bases from J; bases unmatched to any gene: 3. The CDR3 has 14 amino acids. The CDR3 loop is CASSERQGESPLHF. The DNA for the CDR3 is TGTGCCAGCAGTGAAAGACAGGGGGAGTCACCCCTCCACTTT.

The rearrangement links TRBV2 to TRBJ2-6; D unresolved. The length of the CDR3 is 15 residues. V was pared by 8 bases and J by 0 bases, with 11 bases between. Germline V lookup: CDR1 SNHLY, CDR2 FYNNEI. The CDR3 coding sequence is TGTGCCAGCTCTTTTATACGCTCTGGGGCCAACGTCCTGACTTTC. Translated: CASSFIRSGANVLTF.

The chain has TRBV20-1 and TRBJ2-5, with 8 bases fitting TRBD2. The CDR3 is 13 residues long. The germline CDR1 and CDR2 sequences are DFQATT and SNEGSKA (reference sequence). After removal of 3 bases from V and 4 bases from J, the junction contained 4 bases not matched to a gene. The CDR3 spells CSASGGGGETQYF. The CDR3 nucleotides read TGCAGTGCTAGCGGGGGGGGCGGAGAGACCCAGTACTTC.

This clonotype was observed at least ten times. This chain uses TRBV20-1 with TRBJ2-7; no clear D gene. V was shortened by 6 bases and J by 1 base, with 13 bases between the two germline ends. CDR3 size: 13 residues. In germline, CDR1 is DFQATT, CDR2 SNEGSKA (reference sequence). CDR3 nucleotides: TGCAGTGCCCACCGGGCTGAATCCTACGAGCAGTACTTC. Encoded protein: CSAHRAESYEQYF.

This clonotype was counted ten times or more. V usage is TRBV2 and J usage is TRBJ1-2; TRBD1 agrees at 7 bases. In germline, CDR1 is SNHLY, CDR2 FYNNEI. Trimming cost V 5 bases and J 4 bases; bases outside gene matches: 7. This CDR3 has 14 residues. DNA of the CDR3: TGTGCCAGCAGTTTTTCGGGACAGACCTATGGCTACACCTTC. This codes for CASSFSGQTYGYTF. The entire variable domain, with the rest obtained from reference TRBV2 and TRBJ1-2, is as follows: EPEVTQTPSHQVTQMGQEVILRCVPISNHLYFYWYRQILGQKVEFLVSFYNNEISEKSEIFDDQFSVERPDGSNFTLKIRSTKLEDSAMYFCASSFSGQTYGYTFGSGTRLTVV.

This clonotype was picked up many times. This sequence joins TRBV7-8 and TRBJ2-3; 8 bases match TRBD2. Looked up from germline, CDR1 is SGHVS and CDR2 is FQNEAQ. The V segment lost 5 bases and the J segment 7 bases; nucleotides outside the gene matches: 11. This CDR3 spans 15 amino acids. CDR3: CASSPAGGGIHTQYF. DNA for the CDR3: TGTGCCAGCAGCCCGGCCGGGGGGGGTATCCATACGCAGTATTTT.

This clonotype has at least ten counts. The chain has TRBV29-1 and TRBJ1-1; TRBD1 is a possible D gene (5 bases). This CDR3 contains 13 residues. The V gene's germline CDR1 is SQVTM and CDR2 ANQGSEA. The ends were cut back, 4 bases at V and 1 base at J, with 10 bases in the middle. As DNA, the CDR3 is TGCAGCGTTGTGGGGCGGAGGAACACTGAAGCTTTCTTT. It specifies CSVVGRRNTEAFF.

This clonotype came up many times. A clone one base away is much larger, so this may be a read error. The CDR3 region is CASSITLGEGETQHF. CDR3 DNA sequence: TGTGCCAGCAGCATAACACTTGGGGAGGGGGAGACCCAGCACTTC. J is TRBJ2-5 and V is TRBV7-8; perhaps TRBD2 as D (7 bases). CDR3 length equals 15 residues. From germline, CDR1 is SGHVS and CDR2 FQNEAQ.

This clonotype was recorded at least ten times. The CDR3, as DNA: TGTGCCAGTAGTACCACAACATCGACAGGGGGGAATGAAAAACTGTTTTTT. Amino acids: CASSTTTSTGGNEKLFF. The V call is TRBV19, the J call TRBJ1-4; TRBD1 matches 9 bases. The CDR3 is 17 amino acids. V shed 4 bases and J 5 bases; nucleotides not matched to a gene: 11. The germline V gene has CDR1 LNHDA and CDR2 SQIVND (reference sequence).

This clonotype was counted many times. The chain has TRBV6-5 and TRBJ1-2, with D maybe TRBD1 (5 bases). The CDR3 length is 13 residues. With 0 bases removed from V and 10 bases from J, the gap between germline ends came to 12 bases. Germline V gene sequence: CDR1 MNHEY, CDR2 SVGAGI. For the CDR3, the DNA is TGTGCCAGCAGTTACTCGTCAGGGTGGGACTACACCTTC. Protein: CASSYSSGWDYTF.

This clonotype appeared many times. The J gene is TRBJ2-3, the V gene TRBV7-3, with 11 bases identical to TRBD2. The CDR3 length is 17 residues. Germline loops: CDR1 SGHTA, CDR2 FQGTGA. With V trimmed by 1 base and J by 2 bases, 5 bases remained unmatched. The CDR3 DNA follows: TGTGCCAGCAGCTTAAATGGGGGACTAGCGGCCACAGATACGCAGTATTTT. This sequence encodes CASSLNGGLAATDTQYF.

This clonotype was recorded many times. The chain employs TRBV5-4 and TRBJ2-7; the match to TRBD2 covers 11 bases. The CDR3 extends over 16 amino acids. The V and J ends lost 0 bases and 4 bases, in that order; junction bases with no gene match: 6. Germline values: CDR1 SGHNT, CDR2 YYREEE (reference sequence). The CDR3 sequence: CASSLGSGTSGYEQYF. The DNA of the CDR3 is TGTGCCAGCAGCTTGGGTTCCGGGACTAGCGGATACGAGCAGTACTTC.

V usage is TRBV28 and J usage is TRBJ2-7; D may be TRBD2 (6 bases). Between the trimmed V and J ends, which lost 2 bases and 8 bases, there was a span of 16 bases. This CDR3 has 14 amino acids. Looked up from germline, CDR1 is MDHEN and CDR2 is SYDVKM. CDR3 loop: CASSLSRRGHKQYF. The CDR3 DNA reads as TGTGCCAGCAGTTTAAGTCGGCGGGGCCACAAGCAGTACTTC.

This chain joins TRBV15 and TRBJ2-2; no reliable D call. The CDR3 contains 15 residues. V was cut by 0 bases and J by 6 bases, with 11 bases left in between. Germline V CDR1 and CDR2: LNHNV, YYDKDF (reference sequence). The chain's CDR3 is CATSREGPRAGELFF. The CDR3 DNA reads as TGTGCCACCAGCAGAGAGGGCCCCCGGGCCGGGGAGCTGTTTTTT.

This clonotype showed up many times. The chain carries TRBV7-3 and TRBJ2-2, with a tentative D call TRBD2 (5 bases). The CDR3 is 19 amino acids. Trimming cost V 1 base and J 1 base, with 19 bases left between them. The germline CDR1 and CDR2 sequences are SGHTA and FQGTGA. The CDR3 protein is CASSLKIPGGTLNTGELFF. CDR3 coding DNA: TGTGCCAGCAGCTTAAAAATCCCAGGAGGAACATTGAACACCGGGGAGCTGTTTTTT.

This clonotype has at least ten counts. The chain links TRBV28 to TRBJ2-7, with D possibly matching TRBD2 (5 bases). Germline V gene data show CDR1 as MDHEN and CDR2 as SYDVKM. With 7 bases removed from V and 2 bases from J, the gap between germline ends came to 15 bases. The CDR3 spans 14 residues. The CDR3, as DNA: TGTGCCAGCACCCCTAGAGCGGATACCTACGAGCAGTACTTC. It encodes CASTPRADTYEQYF.

This clonotype came up once. The CDR3 end shows no conserved phenylalanine or tryptophan, and so a read error is likely. The genes are TRBV5-1 and TRBJ2-3, with 10 bases aligning to TRBD2. The CDR3 length is 16 residues. Germline-derived CDR1 and CDR2 are SGHRS and YFSETQ. Trimming removed 6 bases from V and 1 base from J; junction bases left unmatched: 8. CDR3 in amino acids: CASTARLAGGTDTQYL. In DNA form, the CDR3 reads TGCGCCAGCACTGCCAGGCTAGCGGGGGGCACAGATACGCAGTATCTT.

Worth noting for this clonotype: At one boundary the junction diverges from the germline segment, which might be a read error. V and J are TRBV7-9 and TRBJ2-7; a weak D match, TRBD2 (7 bases). The CDR3 contains 15 residues. Germline V gene lookup returns CDR1 SEHNR and CDR2 FQNEAQ (reference sequence). The chain's CDR3 is CAGSTRRGAWNEQYF. CDR3 DNA sequence: TGTGCCGGCAGCACGAGACGGGGGGCGTGGAACGAGCAGTACTTC.

This clonotype was recorded many times. V usage is TRBV7-8 and J usage is TRBJ2-3; D is unclear. The germline CDR1 and CDR2 sequences are SGHVS and FQNEAQ. This CDR3 has 17 residues. V was clipped by 5 bases and J by 4 bases, with 22 bases between them. The CDR3 region has the DNA TGTGCCAGCAGCGCCTACACGGAACCAGCCGGAGCAGATACGCAGTATTTT. Its protein product is CASSAYTEPAGADTQYF.

The table lists this clonotype with many counts. The V call is TRBV2, the J call TRBJ1-4; the D is unclear. The V end was cut by 10 bases, the J end by 12 bases, with 30 bases between. The CDR3 consists of 16 residues. Germline values: CDR1 SNHLY, CDR2 FYNNEI. The CDR3 DNA sequence: TGTGCCACTACAACATGGGATCGGGCCCGACCTCAAGAACTGTTTTTT. This codes for CATTTWDRARPQELFF.

This clonotype was counted between two and nine times. This may stem from a read error, because a much larger clone lies one nucleotide away. The chain employs TRBV5-6 and TRBJ2-7; D is ambiguous. Germline V lookup: CDR1 SGHDT, CDR2 YYEEEE. Deletions cut 0 bases from V and 0 bases from J, with 13 bases between. The CDR3 is 16 residues long. The DNA of the CDR3 is TGTGCCAGCAGCTTGGTAGGCGCGTGGACCTCCTACGAGCAGTACTTC. Its translation is CASSLVGAWTSYEQYF. The whole variable domain, remainder taken from reference TRBV5-6 and TRBJ2-7, is DAGVTQSPTHLIKTRGQQVTLRCSPKSGHDTVSWYQQALGQGPQFIFQYYEEEERQRGNFPDRFSGHQFPNYSSELNVNALLLGDSALYLCASSLVGAWTSYEQYFGPGTRLTVT.

This clonotype was detected many times. This sequence joins TRBV5-6 and TRBJ2-7, with 7 bases matching TRBD1. There are 13 residues in the CDR3. Looked up from germline, CDR1 is SGHDT and CDR2 is YYEEEE. V trimming: 4 bases; J trimming: 6 bases; junction bases outside the gene matches: 7. For the CDR3, the DNA is TGTGCCAGCAGCCGGGACAGTACCCTCGAGCAGTACTTC. This gives the protein CASSRDSTLEQYF.

In this sample, this clonotype turned up many times. V usage is TRBV20-1 and J usage is TRBJ1-2; 8 bases are a match to TRBD1. Germline V lookup: CDR1 DFQATT, CDR2 SNEGSKA (reference sequence). V shed 2 bases and J 0 bases; nucleotides not matched to a gene: 5. The length of the CDR3 is 15 residues. This chain's CDR3 is CSARRGTGSNYGYTF. Written as DNA, the CDR3 is TGCAGTGCTAGACGGGGGACAGGTTCTAACTATGGCTACACCTTC.

As to this clonotype: A read error may explain this, as a much larger clone is one base away. V usage is TRBV7-8 and J usage is TRBJ2-6, with D perhaps being TRBD1 or TRBD2 (5 bases each). Germline CDR1 is SGHVS and CDR2 is FQNEAQ. The CDR3 extends over 18 amino acids. DNA of the CDR3: TGTGCCAGCAGCTTAGGGGGGACGGGGTTCTCTGGGGCCCACGTCCTGACTTTC. Translating gives CASSLGGTGFSGAHVLTF. The full variable domain, completed using reference TRBV7-8 and TRBJ2-6, is GAGVSQSPRYKVAKRGQDVALRCDPISGHVSLFWYQQALGQGPEFLTYFQNEAQLDKSGLPSDRFFAERPEGSVSTLKIQRTQQEDSAVYLCASSLGGTGFSGAHVLTFGAGSRLTVL.

This clonotype was detected ten times or more. The J gene is TRBJ2-1, the V gene TRBV6-2 or TRBV6-3; 7 bases match TRBD1. Germline CDR1 and CDR2: MNHEY and SVGEGT. This CDR3 comprises 14 residues. After removal of 6 bases from V and 6 bases from J, the junction contained 8 bases not matched to a gene. The DNA for the CDR3 is TGTGCCAGCAGGGATCCGGGACAGATCAATGAGCAGTTCTTC. This encodes CASRDPGQINEQFF.

This clonotype was seen many times. The chain is built from TRBV6-5 and TRBJ2-7, with no clear D. The CDR3 spans 14 residues. Trimming left V 6 bases short and J 3 bases short, with 15 bases between. Germline V gene sequence: CDR1 MNHEY, CDR2 SVGAGI. The CDR3 spells CASSKNRAVYEQYF. CDR3 nucleotides: TGTGCCAGCAGCAAAAACCGGGCGGTCTACGAGCAGTACTTC.

CDR3 DNA: TGTGCCAGCAGCAACGGCCAGGGGACAGATACGCAGTATTTT. Amino acid sequence: CASSNGQGTDTQYF. The V gene is TRBV7-9, the J gene TRBJ2-3; D perhaps matches TRBD1 (6 bases). Germline V gives CDR1 SEHNR, CDR2 FQNEAQ (reference sequence). The CDR3 is 14 residues long. The V and J ends lost 5 bases and 3 bases respectively, with 12 bases between them.